Below are 29 T cell receptor beta chains sequenced from a single sample in a study of T cell responses to AZD1222 COVID-19 vaccine (dated by TCRdb to the early 2020s). The time point label of this sample denotes: baseline before first vaccination. Library construction relied on the immunoSEQ multiplex PCR assay. TCRdb obtained this table from immuneACCESS and retained in-frame rearrangements with V and J assigned. These tables miss some clones; where compared with another copy, unresolved V genes account for less than half of the shortfall, and the remainder is unexplained. This sample gives around 78,000 clones in total; 90% of them show up just once. The ten biggest clones cover approximately 4.2% of the sample. This sample comprised peripheral blood, obtained on day 0 of AZD1222 vaccination. The receptors stem from an adult in good health.

The rearrangement links TRBV28 to TRBJ1-1; 7 bases map to TRBD1. The CDR3 has 14 residues. Germline V lookup: CDR1 MDHEN, CDR2 SYDVKM. V gave up 3 bases and J gave up 1 base; unmatched junction bases: 2. CDR3 loop: CASSFGDRNTEAFF. The CDR3 coding sequence is TGTGCCAGCAGTTTCGGGGACAGGAACACTGAAGCTTTCTTT.

The genes are TRBV29-1 and TRBJ2-7; D assignment may be TRBD1 or TRBD2 (5 bases each). This CDR3 has 14 residues. Germline-derived CDR1 and CDR2 are SQVTM and ANQGSEA. Trimming pared 4 bases from V and 0 bases from J, leaving 13 bases between. CDR3 DNA sequence: TGCAGCGTTGCAATCGCAGGGAGCTCCTACGAGCAGTACTTC. Its protein is CSVAIAGSSYEQYF.

This clone appeared once. J is TRBJ2-3 and V is TRBV6-6; D not resolved. The V end lost 2 bases, the J end lost 6 bases, and 9 bases lay between the germline ends. CDR1 and CDR2 (germline): MNHNY, SVGAGI (reference sequence). This CDR3 spans 13 amino acids. In DNA form, the CDR3 reads TGTGCCAGCAGTTACAGCCGCGTGGATACGCAGTATTTT. It translates to CASSYSRVDTQYF.

This sequence joins TRBV18 and TRBJ2-5; no definite D call. The V and J ends lost 4 bases and 3 bases respectively, with 12 bases between them. The germline V gene has CDR1 KGHSH and CDR2 LQKENI. The CDR3 length is 14 residues. For the CDR3, the DNA is TGTGCCAGCTCACGAATCCCGGCGGAAGAGACCCAGTACTTC. It yields the protein CASSRIPAEETQYF.

The rearrangement joins TRBV7-6 to TRBJ1-5; no clear D gene. V was cut by 4 bases and J by 3 bases, with 13 bases left in between. This CDR3 has 15 residues. Germline lookup yields CDR1 SGHVS and CDR2 FNYEAQ. CDR3 in amino acids: CASSSIDGNNQPQHF. In DNA, the CDR3 is TGTGCCAGCAGCTCCATCGACGGGAACAATCAGCCCCAGCATTTT. Complete variable domain (other parts from reference TRBV7-6 and TRBJ1-5): GAGVSQSPRYKVTKRGQDVALRCDPISGHVSLYWYRQALGQGPEFLTYFNYEAQQDKSGLPNDRFSAERPEGSISTLTIQRTEQRDSAMYRCASSSIDGNNQPQHFGDGTRLSIL.

The chain recombines TRBV15 with TRBJ2-3; D might be TRBD1 or TRBD2, each matching 5 bases. The CDR3 has 14 residues. Per germline, CDR1 LNHNV and CDR2 YYDKDF (reference sequence). Trimming cost V 8 bases and J 3 bases, with 15 bases left between them. CDR3 bases: TGTGCCACCGGGAGAGGGGTTTGGACAGATACGCAGTATTTT. Its translation: CATGRGVWTDTQYF.

The chain carries TRBV7-3 and TRBJ1-3, with unresolved D. This CDR3 has 13 amino acids. The ends were cut back, 4 bases at V and 4 bases at J, with 8 bases in the middle. The V gene's germline CDR1 is SGHTA and CDR2 FQGTGA. The CDR3 reads CASSSSPGNTIYF. CDR3 DNA sequence: TGTGCCAGCAGCTCCTCCCCAGGAAACACCATATATTTT.

This clone has just one count. The V call is TRBV30, the J call TRBJ1-4; TRBD1 aligns across 7 bases. The trim removed 5 bases at V and 0 bases at J, leaving 15 bases unmatched. Germline V gene lookup returns CDR1 GTSNPN and CDR2 SVGIG (reference sequence). The CDR3 runs to 18 residues. In DNA, the CDR3 is TGTGCCTGGCCCGGGACAGTGGGCAACCTCGCAACTAATGAAAAACTGTTTTTT. Amino acids: CAWPGTVGNLATNEKLFF.

The V and J genes are TRBV11-2 and TRBJ2-2, with 9 bases fitting TRBD2. After removal of 2 bases from V and 4 bases from J, the junction contained 5 bases not matched to a gene. The CDR3 has 16 residues. Germline CDR1 and CDR2: SGHAT and FQNNGV. CDR3 amino acids: CASSLLAGVVTGELFF. In nucleotides, the CDR3 is TGTGCCAGCAGCTTATTAGCGGGAGTAGTCACCGGGGAGCTGTTTTTT.

The V gene is TRBV5-8, the J gene TRBJ1-2; D unresolved. The germline CDR1 and CDR2 sequences are SGHTS and YDEGEE. The CDR3 extends over 14 amino acids. Trimming took off 0 bases at V and 3 bases at J, with 9 bases between the two ends. This CDR3 is CASSLDFFDYGYTF. The CDR3 bases are TGTGCCAGCAGCTTGGATTTTTTCGACTATGGCTACACCTTC.

The chain couples TRBV4-1 to TRBJ2-7, with 13 positions matching TRBD2. Trimming took 4 bases from V and 2 from J; bases not matched to a gene: 2. CDR1 is MGHRA and CDR2 is YSYEKL in the germline V gene. This CDR3 contains 15 residues. CDR3 coding DNA: TGCGCCAGCAGCCCAGGGACTAGCGGGACCTACGAGCAGTACTTC. Residues: CASSPGTSGTYEQYF.

The chain has TRBV7-2 and TRBJ1-2, with TRBD1 as a possible D gene (6 bases). V dropped 5 bases and J dropped 5 bases, with 18 bases sitting between them. CDR1 and CDR2 from the germline V gene are SGHTA and FQGNSA. CDR3 length: 15 residues. The CDR3 DNA sequence: TGTGCCAGCAGCCACAGGGACCCTACTCCTTATGGCTACACCTTC. Translation: CASSHRDPTPYGYTF.

As to this clone: An end of the junction does not agree with germline; a read error may underlie this. The chain links TRBV2 to TRBJ2-2, with D tentatively TRBD2 (5 bases). Germline lookup yields CDR1 SNHLY and CDR2 FYNNEI. This CDR3 comprises 14 residues. The CDR3 nucleotides read TGTGCCAGCAGTGGGACTCGGAACGCCGGGGAGCTGTTTTTT. Translating it yields CASSGTRNAGELFF.

This CDR3 reads CATSDSGTEYGYTF. The CDR3 bases are TGTGCCACCAGTGATTCCGGGACAGAATATGGCTACACCTTC. This chain connects TRBV24-1 to TRBJ1-2; 7 bases fit TRBD1. V trimming: 2 bases; J trimming: 5 bases; junction bases outside the gene matches: 4. The germline CDR1 and CDR2 sequences are KGHDR and SFDVKD. This CDR3 has 14 amino acids.

This rearrangement joins TRBV29-1 to TRBJ1-2; D ambiguous. Trimming left V 5 bases short and J 6 bases short, with 7 bases between. The CDR3 is 10 amino acids. Germline CDR1 is SQVTM and CDR2 is ANQGSEA. The chain's CDR3 is CSVREDGYTF. DNA of the CDR3: TGCAGCGTTCGTGAGGATGGCTACACCTTC.

V gene TRBV6-2 or TRBV6-3 combines with J gene TRBJ2-1; TRBD2 matches 8 bases. V gave up 5 bases and J gave up 2 bases; unmatched junction bases: 8. Per germline, CDR1 MNHEY and CDR2 SVGEGT. The CDR3 has 16 amino acids. The CDR3 loop is CASSTQSGRAYNEQFF. The DNA for the CDR3 is TGTGCCAGCAGTACCCAGAGCGGGAGAGCCTACAATGAGCAGTTCTTC.

J is TRBJ2-1 and V is TRBV5-1; the match to TRBD2 covers 7 bases. CDR1 and CDR2 from the germline V gene are SGHRS and YFSETQ. The V and J ends lost 3 bases and 5 bases, in that order; junction bases with no gene match: 2. This CDR3 contains 13 residues. The DNA for the CDR3 is TGCGCCAGCAGCTGGGACTATGACAATGAGCAGTTCTTC. Protein product: CASSWDYDNEQFF.

The V gene is TRBV11-3, the J gene TRBJ2-2; D assignment may be TRBD1 or TRBD2 (6 bases each). CDR1 is SGHNT, CDR2 YENEEA, per germline. This CDR3 has 15 amino acids. Trimming removed 3 bases from V and 5 bases from J, with 13 bases in between. This CDR3 reads CASSLGGHRTGELFF. In DNA form, the CDR3 reads TGTGCCAGCAGCTTGGGGGGCCACCGAACCGGGGAGCTGTTTTTT.

This chain joins TRBV11-2 and TRBJ1-1; D unresolved. The CDR3 is 14 amino acids. From germline, CDR1 is SGHAT and CDR2 FQNNGV. The V end was cut by 4 bases, the J end by 0 bases, with 9 bases between. The CDR3 is CASSYTGLNTEAFF. The CDR3 DNA reads TGTGCCAGCAGCTACACGGGGTTGAACACTGAAGCTTTCTTT.

V gene TRBV5-1 combines with J gene TRBJ1-2; no firm D call. Germline loops: CDR1 SGHRS, CDR2 YFSETQ. The CDR3 is 13 amino acids. V dropped 0 bases and J dropped 8 bases, with 11 bases sitting between them. The DNA of the CDR3 is TGCGCCAGCAGCTTGGAAGGGTTTGACGGCTACACCTTC. Residues: CASSLEGFDGYTF.

The gene calls are TRBV30 and TRBJ1-6; D not resolved. V shed 0 bases and J shed 6 bases, with 12 bases lying between them. The CDR3 contains 15 residues. Germline CDR1 reads GTSNPN; CDR2 reads SVGIG (reference sequence). The CDR3 bases are TGTGCCTGGAGTGTAGCTCACTCCCGTAATTCACCCCTCCACTTT. Translating gives CAWSVAHSRNSPLHF. Using reference TRBV30 and TRBJ1-6 for the parts outside the CDR3, the full variable domain is SQTIHQWPATLVQPVGSPLSLECTVEGTSNPNLYWYRQAAGRGLQLLFYSVGIGQISSEVPQNLSASRPQDRQFILSSKKLLLSDSGFYLCAWSVAHSRNSPLHFGNGTRLTVT.

The chain joins TRBV10-3 to TRBJ1-3; D remains ambiguous. Germline V gene sequence: CDR1 ENHRY, CDR2 SYGVKD. This CDR3 comprises 16 residues. The ends were cut back, 0 bases at V and 0 bases at J, with 9 bases in the middle. The chain's CDR3 is CAISESGRSSGNTIYF. The CDR3 nucleotides read TGTGCCATCAGTGAGTCAGGCAGGAGCTCTGGAAACACCATATATTTT.

The V and J genes are TRBV3-1 (or the pseudogene TRBV3-2) and TRBJ2-2; TRBD1 might be the D (5 bases). The CDR3 loop spans 16 amino acids. The ends were cut back, 2 bases at V and 5 bases at J, with 15 bases in the middle. Germline V gives CDR1 LGHDT, CDR2 YNNKEL (reference sequence). In DNA form, the CDR3 reads TGTGCCAGCAGCCAATACTCAGGGCGCAGGACCGGGGAGCTGTTTTTT. It specifies CASSQYSGRRTGELFF.

This chain links TRBV6-5 with TRBJ2-7; tentative D call: TRBD2 (6 bases). This CDR3 spans 14 amino acids. Deletions cut 6 bases from V and 2 bases from J, with 14 bases between. Per the germline V gene, CDR1 is MNHEY and CDR2 is SVGAGI. CDR3 amino acids: CASRDRDSPYEQYF. DNA of the CDR3: TGTGCCAGCAGGGACCGGGACTCACCCTACGAGCAGTACTTC.

The chain couples TRBV7-9 to TRBJ2-5; D possibly uses TRBD1 or TRBD2 (5 bases each). V lost 2 bases and J lost 2, with 12 bases in between. Germline values: CDR1 SEHNR, CDR2 FQNEAQ (reference sequence). CDR3 length: 15 residues. Here the CDR3 DNA reads TGTGCCAGCAGCTTACGGACGGGGCTGCAAGAGACCCAGTACTTC. Its protein is CASSLRTGLQETQYF.

The chain is built from TRBV19 and TRBJ2-1, with D unresolved. The CDR3 is 14 residues long. The germline V gene encodes CDR1 LNHDA and CDR2 SQIVND (reference sequence). Trimming removed 5 bases at V and 6 bases at J, with 14 bases between. CDR3 sequence reads: CASSRWVGVNEQFF. For the CDR3, the DNA is TGTGCCAGTAGTCGTTGGGTTGGGGTCAATGAGCAGTTCTTC.

V usage is TRBV5-6 and J usage is TRBJ2-7; a possible D gene is TRBD2 (5 bases). Deletions cut 3 bases from V and 3 bases from J, with 13 bases between. CDR3 length: 14 amino acids. Germline V CDR1 and CDR2: SGHDT, YYEEEE. CDR3 amino acids: CASSSVRGRYEQYF. The CDR3 DNA reads TGTGCCAGCAGCTCGGTTCGAGGGCGCTACGAGCAGTACTTC.

The chain links TRBV19 to TRBJ1-4; D ambiguous. The CDR3 is 12 residues long. Germline values: CDR1 LNHDA, CDR2 SQIVND (reference sequence). V dropped 5 bases and J dropped 5 bases, with 6 bases sitting between them. The CDR3 spells CASSLGNEKLFF. The CDR3 nucleotides are TGTGCCAGTAGTCTGGGAAATGAAAAACTGTTTTTT. Drawing the rest from reference TRBV19 and TRBJ1-4, the complete variable domain is DGGITQSPKYLFRKEGQNVTLSCEQNLNHDAMYWYRQDPGQGLRLIYYSQIVNDFQKGDIAEGYSVSREKKESFPLTVTSAQKNPTAFYLCASSLGNEKLFFGSGTQLSVL.

The rearrangement links TRBV7-9 to TRBJ1-4; D is perhaps TRBD1 (5 bases). Germline V gene lookup returns CDR1 SEHNR and CDR2 FQNEAQ (reference sequence). This CDR3 has 14 amino acids. Trimming took 8 bases from V and 5 from J, leaving 15 bases between them. The CDR3 sequence: CASSGGAGNEKLFF. CDR3 sequence (DNA): TGTGCCAGCTCCGGCGGGGCGGGAAATGAAAAACTGTTTTTT.